The text below deals with one T cell receptor (beta chain). Germline CDR1 reads MDHEN; CDR2 reads SYDVKM. Germline trimming cut 6 bases from V and 4 bases from J; bases unmatched to any gene: 8. This CDR3 is 15 amino acids long. The data were taken from a study of blood T cell repertoires in COVID-19. Whole-study context: PBMCs, B-cell-depleted T cells, or T cells provided the cDNA or gDNA that made up the material.

Produced via immunoSEQ multiplex PCR; TCRdb's table is partial and in-frame only. This sample yields some 45,000 clones, of which approximately 90% are seen a single time; roughly 15% belongs to the top ten. The rearrangement links TRBV28 to TRBJ2-3, with 9 positions matching TRBD1. The clonotype comes from a man in his sixties with active COVID-19. The sample consisted of peripheral blood. The DNA of the CDR3 is TGTGCCAGCAGCCCCCGGGACAGGGTATCAGATACGCAGTATTTT. As protein: CASSPRDRVSDTQYF.